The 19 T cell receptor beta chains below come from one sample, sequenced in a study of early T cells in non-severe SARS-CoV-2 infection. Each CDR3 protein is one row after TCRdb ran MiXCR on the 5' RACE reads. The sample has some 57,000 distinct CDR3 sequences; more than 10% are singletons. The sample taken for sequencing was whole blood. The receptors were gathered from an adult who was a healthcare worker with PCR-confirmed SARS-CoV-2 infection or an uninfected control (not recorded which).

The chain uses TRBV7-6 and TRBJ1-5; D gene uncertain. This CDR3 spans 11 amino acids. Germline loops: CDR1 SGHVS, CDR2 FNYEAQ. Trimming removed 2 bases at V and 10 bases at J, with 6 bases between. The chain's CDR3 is CASSLTPPQHF. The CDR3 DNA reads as TGTGCCAGCAGCTTAACCCCCCCCCAGCATTTT.

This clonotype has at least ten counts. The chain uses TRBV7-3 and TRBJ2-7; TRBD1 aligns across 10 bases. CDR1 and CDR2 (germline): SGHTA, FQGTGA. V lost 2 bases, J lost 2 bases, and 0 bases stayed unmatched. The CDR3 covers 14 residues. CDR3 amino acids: CASSLGQGAYEQYF. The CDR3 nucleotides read TGTGCCAGCAGCTTAGGACAGGGGGCCTACGAGCAGTACTTC.

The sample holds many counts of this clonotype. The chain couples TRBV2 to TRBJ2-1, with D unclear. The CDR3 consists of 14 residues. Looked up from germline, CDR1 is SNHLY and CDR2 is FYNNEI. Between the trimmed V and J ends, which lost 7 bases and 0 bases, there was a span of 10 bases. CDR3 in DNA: TGTGCCAGCACTGGAACAACCTCCTACAATGAGCAGTTCTTC. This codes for CASTGTTSYNEQFF.

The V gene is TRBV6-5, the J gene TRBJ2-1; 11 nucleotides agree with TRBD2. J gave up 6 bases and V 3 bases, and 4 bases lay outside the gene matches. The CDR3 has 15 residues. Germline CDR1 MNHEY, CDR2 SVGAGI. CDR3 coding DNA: TGTGCCAGCAGTTATAGCGGGGGGGCTTTCAATGAGCAGTTCTTC. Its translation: CASSYSGGAFNEQFF.

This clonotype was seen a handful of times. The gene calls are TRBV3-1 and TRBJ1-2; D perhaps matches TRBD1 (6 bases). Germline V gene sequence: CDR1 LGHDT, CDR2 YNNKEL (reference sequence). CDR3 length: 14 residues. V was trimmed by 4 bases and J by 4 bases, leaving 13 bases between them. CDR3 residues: CASSLVQGGYGYTF. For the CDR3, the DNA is TGTGCCAGCAGCCTGGTACAGGGCGGCTATGGCTACACCTTC.

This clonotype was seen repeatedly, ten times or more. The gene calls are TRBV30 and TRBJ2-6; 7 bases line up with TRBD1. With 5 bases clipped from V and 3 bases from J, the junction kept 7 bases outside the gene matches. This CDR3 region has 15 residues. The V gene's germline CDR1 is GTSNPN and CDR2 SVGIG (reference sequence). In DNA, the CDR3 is TGTGCCTGGGGACAGGCGCCCGGTGGGGCCAACGTCCTGACTTTC. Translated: CAWGQAPGGANVLTF. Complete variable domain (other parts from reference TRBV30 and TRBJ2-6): SQTIHQWPATLVQPVGSPLSLECTVEGTSNPNLYWYRQAAGRGLQLLFYSVGIGQISSEVPQNLSASRPQDRQFILSSKKLLLSDSGFYLCAWGQAPGGANVLTFGAGSRLTVL.

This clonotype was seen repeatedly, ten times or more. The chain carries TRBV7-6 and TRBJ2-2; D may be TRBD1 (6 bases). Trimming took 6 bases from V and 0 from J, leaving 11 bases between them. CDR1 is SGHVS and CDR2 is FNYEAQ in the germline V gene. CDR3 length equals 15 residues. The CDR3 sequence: CASSQGNTNTGELFF. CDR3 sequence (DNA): TGTGCCAGCAGTCAGGGGAATACGAACACCGGGGAGCTGTTTTTT.

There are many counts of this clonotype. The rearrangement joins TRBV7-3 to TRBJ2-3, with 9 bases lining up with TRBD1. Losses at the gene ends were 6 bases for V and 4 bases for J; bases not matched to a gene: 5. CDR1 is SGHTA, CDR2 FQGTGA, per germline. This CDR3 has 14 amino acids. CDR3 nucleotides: TGTGCCAGCAGACCGGACAGGGGAGCAGATACGCAGTATTTT. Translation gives CASRPDRGADTQYF.

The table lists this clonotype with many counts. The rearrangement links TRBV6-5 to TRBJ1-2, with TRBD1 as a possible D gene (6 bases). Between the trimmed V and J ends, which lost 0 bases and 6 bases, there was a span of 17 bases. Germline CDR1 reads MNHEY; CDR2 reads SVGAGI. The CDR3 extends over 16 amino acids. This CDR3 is CASSYSTGQRGNGYTF. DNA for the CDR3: TGTGCCAGCAGTTACTCGACAGGCCAGAGGGGGAATGGCTACACCTTC.

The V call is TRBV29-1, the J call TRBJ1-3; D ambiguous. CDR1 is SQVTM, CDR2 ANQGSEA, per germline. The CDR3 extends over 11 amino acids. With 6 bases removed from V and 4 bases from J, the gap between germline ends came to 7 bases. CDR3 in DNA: TGCAGCGTACGCGGGGGAAACACCATATATTTT. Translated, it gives CSVRGGNTIYF.

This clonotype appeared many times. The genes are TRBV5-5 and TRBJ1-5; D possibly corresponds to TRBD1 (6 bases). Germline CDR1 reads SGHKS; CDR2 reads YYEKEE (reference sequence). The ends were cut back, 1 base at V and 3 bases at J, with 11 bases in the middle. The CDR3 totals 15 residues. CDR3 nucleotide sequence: TGTGCCAGCAGCTTGCTCGGGACACTCAATCAGCCCCAGCATTTT. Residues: CASSLLGTLNQPQHF.

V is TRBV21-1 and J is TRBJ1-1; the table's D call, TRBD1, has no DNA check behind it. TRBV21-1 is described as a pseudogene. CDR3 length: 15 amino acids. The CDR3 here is CASSKGRGVDTEAFF. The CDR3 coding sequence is TGTGCCAGCAGCAAAGGAAGGGGGGTGGACACTGAAGCTTTCTTT.

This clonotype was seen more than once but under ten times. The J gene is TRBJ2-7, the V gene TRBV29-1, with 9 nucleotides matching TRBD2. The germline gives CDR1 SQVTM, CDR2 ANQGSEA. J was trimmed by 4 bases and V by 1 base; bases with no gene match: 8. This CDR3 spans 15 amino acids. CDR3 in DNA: TGCAGCGTTGAAGGTACCAGCGGGGGGAGTTACGAGCAGTACTTC. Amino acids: CSVEGTSGGSYEQYF.

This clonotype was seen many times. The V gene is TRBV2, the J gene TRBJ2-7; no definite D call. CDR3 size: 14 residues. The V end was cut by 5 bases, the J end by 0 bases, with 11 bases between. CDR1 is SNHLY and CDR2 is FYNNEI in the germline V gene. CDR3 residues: CASSYHMSSYEQYF. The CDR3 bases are TGTGCCAGCAGTTACCATATGTCCTCCTACGAGCAGTACTTC.

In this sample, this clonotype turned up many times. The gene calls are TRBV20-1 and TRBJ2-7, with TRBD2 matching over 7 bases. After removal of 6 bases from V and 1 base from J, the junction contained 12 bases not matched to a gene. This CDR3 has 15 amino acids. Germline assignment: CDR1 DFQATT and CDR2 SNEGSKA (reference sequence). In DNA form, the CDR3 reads TGCAGTGCCAGAAAGGAGCGGGGCAAATCCTACGAGCAGTACTTC. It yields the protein CSARKERGKSYEQYF.

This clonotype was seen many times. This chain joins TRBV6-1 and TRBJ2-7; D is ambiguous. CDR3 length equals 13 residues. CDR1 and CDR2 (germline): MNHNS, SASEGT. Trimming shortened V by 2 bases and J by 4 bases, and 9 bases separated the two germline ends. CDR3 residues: CASSELAEYEQYF. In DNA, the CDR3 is TGTGCCAGCAGTGAACTGGCAGAGTACGAGCAGTACTTC.

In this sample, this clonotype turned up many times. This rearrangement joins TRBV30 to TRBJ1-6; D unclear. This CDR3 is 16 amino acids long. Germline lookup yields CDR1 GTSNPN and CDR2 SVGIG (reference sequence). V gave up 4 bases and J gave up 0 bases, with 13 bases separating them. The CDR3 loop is CAWTGESISYNSPLHF. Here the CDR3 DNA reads TGTGCCTGGACCGGGGAAAGTATCTCCTATAATTCACCCCTCCACTTT.

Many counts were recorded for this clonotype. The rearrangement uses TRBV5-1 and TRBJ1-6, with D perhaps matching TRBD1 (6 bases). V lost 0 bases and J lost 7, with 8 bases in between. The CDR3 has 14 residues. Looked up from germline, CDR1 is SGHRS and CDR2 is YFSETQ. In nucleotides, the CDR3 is TGCGCCAGCAGCTTGGACAGGGACAATTCACCCCTCCACTTT. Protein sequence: CASSLDRDNSPLHF.

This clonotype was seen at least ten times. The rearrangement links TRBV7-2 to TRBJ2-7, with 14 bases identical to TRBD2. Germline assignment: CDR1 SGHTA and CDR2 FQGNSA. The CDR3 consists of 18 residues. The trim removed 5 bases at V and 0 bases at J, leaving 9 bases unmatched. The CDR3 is CASSRVNGLAGGSYEQYF. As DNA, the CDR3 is TGTGCCAGCAGCAGAGTGAACGGACTAGCGGGGGGCTCCTACGAGCAGTACTTC.